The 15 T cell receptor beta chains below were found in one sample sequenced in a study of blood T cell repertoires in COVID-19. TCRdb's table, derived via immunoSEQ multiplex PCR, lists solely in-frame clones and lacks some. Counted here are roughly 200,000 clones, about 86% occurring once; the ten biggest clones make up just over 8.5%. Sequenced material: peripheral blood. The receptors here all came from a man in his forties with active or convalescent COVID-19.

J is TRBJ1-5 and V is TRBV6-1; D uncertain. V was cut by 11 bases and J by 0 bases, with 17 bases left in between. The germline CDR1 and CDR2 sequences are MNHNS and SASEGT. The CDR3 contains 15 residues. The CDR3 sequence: CASKDSSHSNQPQHF. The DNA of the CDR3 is TGTGCCTCAAAGGACTCGAGCCATAGCAATCAGCCCCAGCATTTT.

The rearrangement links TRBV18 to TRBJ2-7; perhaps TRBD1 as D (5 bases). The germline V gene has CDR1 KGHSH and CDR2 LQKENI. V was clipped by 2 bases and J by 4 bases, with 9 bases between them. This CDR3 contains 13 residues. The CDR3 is CASSPSTVYEQYF. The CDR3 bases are TGTGCCAGCTCACCATCGACAGTTTACGAGCAGTACTTC.

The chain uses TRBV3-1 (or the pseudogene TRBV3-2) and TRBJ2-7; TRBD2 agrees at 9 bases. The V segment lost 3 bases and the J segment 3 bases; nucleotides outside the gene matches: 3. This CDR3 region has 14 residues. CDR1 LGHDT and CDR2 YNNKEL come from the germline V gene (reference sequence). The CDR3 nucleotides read TGTGCCAGCAGCCAGACTAGCGGAAACTACGAGCAGTACTTC. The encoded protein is CASSQTSGNYEQYF.

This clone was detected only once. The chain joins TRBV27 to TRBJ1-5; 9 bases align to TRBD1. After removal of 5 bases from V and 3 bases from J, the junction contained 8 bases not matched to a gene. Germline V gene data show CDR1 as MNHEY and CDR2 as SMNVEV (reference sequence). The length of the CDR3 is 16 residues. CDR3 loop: CASSPRTGVSNQPQHF. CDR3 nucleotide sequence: TGTGCCAGCAGTCCAAGGACAGGGGTCTCCAATCAGCCCCAGCATTTT.

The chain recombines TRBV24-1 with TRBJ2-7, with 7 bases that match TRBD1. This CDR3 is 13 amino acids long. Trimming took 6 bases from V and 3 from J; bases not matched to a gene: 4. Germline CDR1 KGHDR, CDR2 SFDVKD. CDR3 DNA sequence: TGTGCCACCAGTCCCAGGGACAGCTACGAGCAGTACTTC. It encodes CATSPRDSYEQYF.

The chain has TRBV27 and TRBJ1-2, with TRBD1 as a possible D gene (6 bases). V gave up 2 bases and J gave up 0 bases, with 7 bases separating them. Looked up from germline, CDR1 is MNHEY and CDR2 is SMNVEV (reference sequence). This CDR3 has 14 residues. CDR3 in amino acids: CASSLRQANYGYTF. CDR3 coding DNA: TGTGCCAGCAGTTTACGACAGGCTAACTATGGCTACACCTTC.

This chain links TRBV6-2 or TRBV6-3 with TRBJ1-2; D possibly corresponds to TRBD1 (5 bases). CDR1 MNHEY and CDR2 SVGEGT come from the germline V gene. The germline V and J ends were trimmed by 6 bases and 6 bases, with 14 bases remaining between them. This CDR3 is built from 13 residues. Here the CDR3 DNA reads TGTGCCAGCAGCCCTCGGGGGTCCGATGGCTACACCTTC. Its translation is CASSPRGSDGYTF.

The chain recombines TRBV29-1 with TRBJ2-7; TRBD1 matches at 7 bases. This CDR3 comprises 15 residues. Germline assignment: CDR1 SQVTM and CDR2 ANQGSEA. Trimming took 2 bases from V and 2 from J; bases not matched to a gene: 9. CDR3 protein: CSVELGTVPTYEQYF. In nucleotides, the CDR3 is TGCAGCGTTGAACTTGGGACAGTACCAACCTACGAGCAGTACTTC.

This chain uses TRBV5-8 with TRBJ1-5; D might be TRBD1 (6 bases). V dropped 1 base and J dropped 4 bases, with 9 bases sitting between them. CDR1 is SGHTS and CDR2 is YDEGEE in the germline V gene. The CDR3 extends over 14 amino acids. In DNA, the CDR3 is TGTGCCAGCAGCTTGTTACAGGGAAATCAGCCCCAGCATTTT. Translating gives CASSLLQGNQPQHF.

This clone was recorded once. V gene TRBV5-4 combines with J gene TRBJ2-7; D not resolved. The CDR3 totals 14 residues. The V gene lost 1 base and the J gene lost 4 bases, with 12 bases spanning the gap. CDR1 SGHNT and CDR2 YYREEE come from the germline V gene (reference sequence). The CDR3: CASSLIHNTYEQYF. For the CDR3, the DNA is TGTGCCAGCAGCTTGATCCACAATACATACGAGCAGTACTTC.

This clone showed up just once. The chain's CDR3 is CAYEGAANTEAFF. The CDR3 DNA follows: TGTGCCTACGAAGGGGCGGCGAACACTGAAGCTTTCTTT. The chain couples TRBV7-9 to TRBJ1-1; the D gene is possibly TRBD1 (5 bases). Trimming cost V 11 bases and J 1 base, with 14 bases left between them. CDR1 SEHNR and CDR2 FQNEAQ come from the germline V gene (reference sequence). CDR3 size: 13 residues.

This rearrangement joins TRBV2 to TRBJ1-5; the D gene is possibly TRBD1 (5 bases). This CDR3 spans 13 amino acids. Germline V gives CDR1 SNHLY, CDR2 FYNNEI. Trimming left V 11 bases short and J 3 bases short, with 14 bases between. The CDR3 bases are TGTGCCTCGGGCAGGGAAAACAATCAGCCCCAGCATTTT. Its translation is CASGRENNQPQHF.

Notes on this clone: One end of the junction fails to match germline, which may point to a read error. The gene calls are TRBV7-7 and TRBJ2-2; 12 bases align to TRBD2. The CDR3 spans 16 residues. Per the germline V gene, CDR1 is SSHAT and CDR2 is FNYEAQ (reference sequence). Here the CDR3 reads CASSPSSGGAPGELFF. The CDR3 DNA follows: TGTGCTAGCAGCCCGTCTAGCGGGGGGGCCCCCGGGGAGCTGTTTTTT.

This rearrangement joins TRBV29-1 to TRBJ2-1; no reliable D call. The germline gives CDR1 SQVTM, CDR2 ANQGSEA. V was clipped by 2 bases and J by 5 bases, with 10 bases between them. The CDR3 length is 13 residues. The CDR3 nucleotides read TGCAGCGTTGAAATGGTGGAGAACAATGAGCAGTTCTTC. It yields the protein CSVEMVENNEQFF.

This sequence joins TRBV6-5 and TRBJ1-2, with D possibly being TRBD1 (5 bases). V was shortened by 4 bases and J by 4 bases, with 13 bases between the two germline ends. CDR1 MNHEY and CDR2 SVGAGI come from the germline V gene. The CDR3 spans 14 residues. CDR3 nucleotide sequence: TGTGCCAGCAGTTCTAGGGGTATGGTCTATGGCTACACCTTC. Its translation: CASSSRGMVYGYTF.